This is a list of T cell receptor beta chains from one sample in a study of T cell repertoires in cytomegalovirus infection. One entry per CDR3 protein, called by TCRdb with MiXCR from the reads. The table lists fewer than 250,000 distinct CDR3 sequences, roughly an eighth of them singletons. The source material was PBMCs. All receptors come from a human donor in good health (CMV status not recorded). Some clones in this sample may be carry-over from other donors' samples. The CDR3 runs from the conserved cysteine through the conserved F or W. D genes are given only for firm matches. Where a row states a size, it is once, few, many or the class of an expanded clone; other rows omit it.

size,V,D,J,DNA,CDR3
many,TRBV7-6,-,TRBJ1-4,TGTGCCAGCAGCTTAAGGGGACCGAATGAAAAACTGTTTTTT,CASSLRGPNEKLFF
few,TRBV9,-,TRBJ2-7,TGTGCCAGCAGCCTTGGAGGTGGAAGCCCCTACGAGCAGTACTTC,CASSLGGGSPYEQYF
-,TRBV11-3,-,TRBJ2-2,TGTGCCAGCAGCTCAAGATCGGAGGGACGGACCGGGGAGCTGTTTTTT,CASSSRSEGRTGELFF
few,TRBV20-1,TRBD1,TRBJ1-5,TGCAGTGCTAGAGATCTACAGGGGGATCAGCCCCAGCATTTT,CSARDLQGDQPQHF
many,TRBV20-1,-,TRBJ2-7,TGCAGTGCTCGCGACCCTGGGCTAGCGAGCTCCTACGAGCAGTACTTC,CSARDPGLASSYEQYF
many,TRBV12-3/TRBV12-4,TRBD1,TRBJ2-1,TGTGCCAGCAGCCAGCGCAGGGGGCCGGGGACACTTCCCCGCAATGAGCAGTTCTTC,CASSQRRGPGTLPRNEQFF
-,TRBV12-3/TRBV12-4,-,TRBJ2-6,TGTGCCAGCAGTTTAGGGGGTGGGGCCAACGTCCTGACTTTC,CASSLGGGANVLTF
many,TRBV7-9,-,TRBJ1-4,TGTGCCAGCAGCCGCGCGGGGGGCGCGTTCGGAAAACTGTTTTTT,CASSRAGGAFGKLFF
many,TRBV7-2,-,TRBJ2-1,TGTGCCAGCAGCACTCAATCCGACTCCTACAATGAGCAGTTCTTC,CASSTQSDSYNEQFF
few,TRBV20-1,-,TRBJ1-1,TGCAGTGCCCGCGACCTTAGGGGCAATGACGCTGAAGCTTTCTTT,CSARDLRGNDAEAFF
-,TRBV7-3,-,TRBJ1-1,TGTGCCAGCAGCTCCCGGGCAGGCCTTGAAGCTTTCTTT,CASSSRAGLEAFF
many,TRBV7-2,-,TRBJ1-4,TGTGCCAGCAGCTTAGGATGGGGGACTAATGAAAAACTGTTTTTT,CASSLGWGTNEKLFF
-,TRBV29-1,-,TRBJ1-2,TGCAGCGTCGGGCCACAGGCCGCTAACTATGGCTACACCTTC,CSVGPQAANYGYTF
few,TRBV24-1,-,TRBJ2-5,TGTGCCACCAGTGATCCAGGGACGGGGTCCAAAGAGACCCAGTACTTC,CATSDPGTGSKETQYF
few,TRBV29-1,-,TRBJ2-7,TGCAGCGGGGCTGAGACTCACGACGAGCAGTACTTC,CSGAETHDEQYF
-,TRBV19,-,TRBJ1-1,TGTGCCAGTAGTATTAAGGGGAACACTGAAGCTTTCTTT,CASSIKGNTEAFF
many,TRBV7-2,-,TRBJ1-1,TGTGCCAGCAGCTTCTATCTGAACACTGAAGCTTTCTTT,CASSFYLNTEAFF
many,TRBV4-3,-,TRBJ1-2,TGCGCCAGCAGCCAAGACACAGGGCGCTATGGCTACACCTTC,CASSQDTGRYGYTF
many,TRBV7-2,-,TRBJ1-3,TGTGCCAGCAGCTTAGTCGGGGCTGGAAACACCATATATTTT,CASSLVGAGNTIYF
few,TRBV10-3,-,TRBJ1-4,TGTGCCATCAGACGCGAGGGGGGAGACGAAAAACTGTTTTTT,CAIRREGGDEKLFF
-,TRBV28,TRBD1,TRBJ2-4,TGTGCCAGCAGTTTATCCGCTCTAGGACAGGGAAAAAACATTCAGTACTTC,CASSLSALGQGKNIQYF
once,TRBV5-4,TRBD2,TRBJ2-3,TGTGCCAGCAGCTCCCCCCTCGGGAGGGCGTTGGATACGCAGTATTTT,CASSSPLGRALDTQYF
few,TRBV7-2,TRBD1,TRBJ1-1,TGTGCCAGCAGCTTAAGGGGGACAGCTGAAGCTTTCTTT,CASSLRGTAEAFF
many,TRBV28,TRBD2,TRBJ2-3,TGTGCCAGCAGTCCCGGACTAGCCCAGACAGATACGCAGTATTTT,CASSPGLAQTDTQYF
many,TRBV28,TRBD1,TRBJ2-3,TGTGCCAGCAGGAAACGGGACAGCTACCAGCCTAGCACAGATACGCAGTATTTT,CASRKRDSYQPSTDTQYF
few,TRBV6-4,TRBD2,TRBJ2-1,TGTGCCAGCAGTGACTCGAGAGCGGGAGACACCCCAGGGCAGTTCTTC,CASSDSRAGDTPGQFF
many,TRBV12-3/TRBV12-4,TRBD2,TRBJ2-7,TGTGCCAGCAGCCCTAGCGGGGTTTCTTACGAGCAGTACTTC,CASSPSGVSYEQYF
many,TRBV7-2,-,TRBJ1-4,TGTGCCAGCAGCCCCATTCTGGGGGCGGGGGAAAAACTGTTTTTT,CASSPILGAGEKLFF
many,TRBV2,-,TRBJ2-6,TGTGCCAGCAACCTACAGGGCATCTCTGGGGCCAACGTCCTGACTTTC,CASNLQGISGANVLTF
many,TRBV25-1,-,TRBJ1-5,TGTGCCAGCAGTGAATATAGAAGGTGCGGTCAGCCCCAGCATTTT,CASSEYRRCGQPQHF
-,TRBV20-1,TRBD2,TRBJ2-1,TGCAGTGCTAGAGCGTCTAGCGGGTACAATGAGCAGTTCTTC,CSARASSGYNEQFF
-,TRBV5-1,-,TRBJ2-7,TGCGCCAGCAGCTTGAAGGTGGGGTCATACGAGCAGTACTTC,CASSLKVGSYEQYF
many,TRBV2,TRBD1,TRBJ2-7,TGTGCCAGCAGCCAGGACAGGGGATACGAGCAGTACTTC,CASSQDRGYEQYF
many,TRBV7-2,-,TRBJ1-2,TGTGCCAGCAGCTTAATGCCCGAGGCAGGCTACACCTTC,CASSLMPEAGYTF
few,TRBV5-5,-,TRBJ1-1,TGTGCCAGCAGCCTATTGGACGTCATGAACACTGAAGCTTTCTTT,CASSLLDVMNTEAFF
-,TRBV29-1,-,TRBJ2-3,TGCAGCGCTAGCGCGCCTAGCACAGATACGCAGTATTTT,CSASAPSTDTQYF
many,TRBV20-1,TRBD2,TRBJ2-2,TGCAGTGCTAGGAAAGGTGCTAGCGGGAACACCGGGGAGCTGTTTTTT,CSARKGASGNTGELFF
many,TRBV28,TRBD1,TRBJ1-2,TGTGCCAGCAGTGAAAACGTCCCGGGACAGGGAAACTATGGCTACACCTTC,CASSENVPGQGNYGYTF
few,TRBV7-2,-,TRBJ2-5,TGTGCCAGCAGCTTAGGCGGGGACGAGACCCAGTACTTC,CASSLGGDETQYF
-,TRBV29-1,-,TRBJ1-1,TGCAGCGACTTATTACAGGGCCGGGGGATGAACACTGAAGCTTTCTTT,CSDLLQGRGMNTEAFF
-,TRBV28,-,TRBJ2-7,TGTGCCACCGGCCCCAGGTCCTACGAGCAGTACTTC,CATGPRSYEQYF
few,TRBV30,-,TRBJ2-2,TGTGCCTGCCGAACGGGATCCAACACCGGGGAGCTGTTTTTT,CACRTGSNTGELFF
many,TRBV7-2,-,TRBJ1-3,TGTGCCAGCAGCCCGCCCGGGACGGTGGGAAACACCATATATTTT,CASSPPGTVGNTIYF
many,TRBV7-2,-,TRBJ2-3,TGTGCCAGCAGCTTCGTCTCCGAGGGAGATACGCAGTATTTT,CASSFVSEGDTQYF
many,TRBV7-8,-,TRBJ1-1,TGTGCCAGCAGTCGTAGTAGGCTCACTGAAGCTTTCTTT,CASSRSRLTEAFF
many,TRBV7-2,TRBD1,TRBJ1-2,TGTGCCAGCAGCTTAGATGACAGGGGCGGTAATGGCTACACCTTC,CASSLDDRGGNGYTF
many,TRBV25-1,TRBD2,TRBJ2-2,TGTGCCAGCAGTGAATATATCTATGAAGGGAGGGACCGAAACACCGGGGAGCTGTTTTTT,CASSEYIYEGRDRNTGELFF
-,TRBV5-1,TRBD2,TRBJ2-7,TGCGCCAGCAGCCCCGGACTAGCGGAATACTACGAGCAGTACTTC,CASSPGLAEYYEQYF
few,TRBV19,TRBD1,TRBJ1-6,TGTGCCAGTAGTATCCGGACAGGCCAAAATTCACCCCTCCACTTT,CASSIRTGQNSPLHF
many,TRBV19,-,TRBJ2-3,TGTGCAAGTAGTGTCCTAGTCGAGGCAGATACGCAGTATTTT,CASSVLVEADTQYF
-,TRBV29-1,-,TRBJ2-7,TGCAGCATCACAGGGACATACGAGCAGTACTTC,CSITGTYEQYF
-,TRBV7-6,-,TRBJ2-1,TGTGCCAGCAGCTTAGCCGCCGGAGATAGGTACAATGAGCAGTTCTTC,CASSLAAGDRYNEQFF
-,TRBV7-9,-,TRBJ2-3,TGTGCCAGCAGCTGGAACGGGGGCACAGATACGCAGTATTTT,CASSWNGGTDTQYF